This T cell receptor (beta chain) was documented in a study of identical twins. This clonotype was counted ten times or more. TCRdb reanalysed the 5' RACE reads using MiXCR and keeps one entry per CDR3 protein. The sample contains about 100,000 distinct CDR3 sequences, around 5.5% of which appear only once. The length of the CDR3 is 16 residues. Between the trimmed V and J ends, which lost 4 bases and 8 bases, there was a span of 19 bases. In germline, CDR1 is SGHDT, CDR2 YYEEEE. This TCR was recovered from a woman aged 50 to 60 in good health. The chain joins TRBV5-6 to TRBJ1-6; tentative D call: TRBD1 (6 bases). Sequenced sample: memory T cells sorted from blood. The CDR3 DNA reads as TGTGCCAGCAGCCCGATGGGGGGCCGAACCCATTCACCCCTCCACTTT. Protein: CASSPMGGRTHSPLHF.